The 9 T cell receptor beta chains reported below all come from one sample, sequenced in a study of a mutant IDH1 vaccine in newly diagnosed glioma (dated by TCRdb to 2020 to 2022). The library relied on the immunoSEQ multiplex PCR assay. Not all clones reach the TCRdb copy of this immuneACCESS table, which keeps in-frame sequences only. Checked studies attribute under half of the gap to unresolved V genes and leave the rest unexplained. The table for this sample lists tens of thousands of clones; 60% to 75% of them were counted only once. 4.7% of the sample is held by the ten biggest clonotypes. Per the publication, the time point label means: week 35, safety follow-up. Every vaccine dose consisted of 300 ug of a 20-mer mutant IDH1 peptide in Montanide, administered subcutaneously together with topical imiquimod. These receptors lack a known antigen. Sequenced here: PBMCs, sampled from a glioma patient whose treatment included an IDH1 peptide vaccine. The source of these receptors is a middle-aged man with glioma.

This sequence joins TRBV6-6 and TRBJ1-2, with 10 bases aligning to TRBD1. Germline loops: CDR1 MNHNY, CDR2 SVGAGI (reference sequence). V was pared by 6 bases and J by 6 bases, with 7 bases of the junction left unmatched. The CDR3 extends over 14 amino acids. DNA for the CDR3: TGTGCCAGCAGCCCGAGGGGACAGGGGAATGGCTACACCTTC. Protein: CASSPRGQGNGYTF.

This chain uses TRBV7-2 with TRBJ1-1, with 7 bases lining up with TRBD1. The CDR3 runs 15 residues. Trimming removed 6 bases from V and 4 bases from J; junction bases left unmatched: 11. Germline V gene data show CDR1 as SGHTA and CDR2 as FQGNSA. The chain's CDR3 is CASRKDRARATEAFF. DNA for the CDR3: TGTGCCAGCAGGAAAGACAGGGCGCGGGCCACTGAAGCTTTCTTT.

V gene TRBV5-1 combines with J gene TRBJ1-4, with unresolved D. V was pared by 5 bases and J by 2 bases, with 13 bases between. This CDR3 is 15 amino acids long. The V gene's germline CDR1 is SGHRS and CDR2 YFSETQ. The chain's CDR3 is CASRGGQHTNEKLFF. In DNA, the CDR3 is TGCGCCAGCAGAGGCGGGCAGCACACTAATGAAAAACTGTTTTTT.

The V call is TRBV15, the J call TRBJ2-3; 11 bases align to TRBD2. The CDR3 totals 17 residues. Per the germline V gene, CDR1 is LNHNV and CDR2 is YYDKDF (reference sequence). V lost 4 bases to trimming and J lost 6 bases; unmatched junction nucleotides: 12. Here the CDR3 DNA reads TGTGCCACCAGCACTCTACATAGCGGGGGGGACCAGGATACGCAGTATTTT. As protein: CATSTLHSGGDQDTQYF.

A remark on this clone: The sample carries other DNA sequences with the same CDR3. The chain carries TRBV19 and TRBJ2-5, with D hard to call. CDR3 size: 13 residues. Deletions cut 4 bases from V and 1 base from J, with 7 bases between. CDR1 is LNHDA, CDR2 SQIVND, per germline (reference sequence). As DNA, the CDR3 is TGTGCCAGTAGTACGGGCAGCCAAGAGACCCAGTACTTC. It translates to CASSTGSQETQYF.

J is TRBJ1-3 and V is TRBV18; D remains unclear. Trimming stripped 3 bases from V and 10 bases from J, with 13 bases between. Germline V gene sequence: CDR1 KGHSH, CDR2 LQKENI. The CDR3 runs 13 residues. The CDR3: CASSPTRYKTIYF. The CDR3, as DNA: TGTGCCAGCTCACCGACACGTTATAAGACCATATATTTT.

The table lists this clone with a count of one. V and J are TRBV27 and TRBJ2-5; weak D call: TRBD2 (7 bases). V lost 5 bases and J lost 4, with 17 bases in between. This CDR3 contains 15 residues. The germline gives CDR1 MNHEY, CDR2 SMNVEV (reference sequence). CDR3 amino acids: CASSPVGGDGETQYF. CDR3 DNA sequence: TGTGCCAGCAGTCCCGTAGGGGGGGACGGAGAGACCCAGTACTTC.

This clone was detected a few times. The chain recombines TRBV11-2 with TRBJ1-1; no reliable D call. Trimming removed 1 base from V and 4 bases from J, with 4 bases in between. The germline V gene encodes CDR1 SGHAT and CDR2 FQNNGV. This CDR3 contains 12 residues. This chain's CDR3 is CASSLGVTEAFF. The DNA for the CDR3 is TGTGCCAGCAGCTTAGGGGTCACTGAAGCTTTCTTT.

This sequence joins TRBV5-4 and TRBJ1-1; 8 bases agree with TRBD1. Germline CDR1 is SGHNT and CDR2 is YYREEE (reference sequence). J gave up 3 bases and V 4 bases, and 14 bases lay outside the gene matches. The CDR3 sequence is 17 residues long. CDR3 region: CASSRQGASSWDTEAFF. The CDR3 nucleotides read TGTGCCAGCAGCCGGCAGGGGGCGAGTAGTTGGGACACTGAAGCTTTCTTT.